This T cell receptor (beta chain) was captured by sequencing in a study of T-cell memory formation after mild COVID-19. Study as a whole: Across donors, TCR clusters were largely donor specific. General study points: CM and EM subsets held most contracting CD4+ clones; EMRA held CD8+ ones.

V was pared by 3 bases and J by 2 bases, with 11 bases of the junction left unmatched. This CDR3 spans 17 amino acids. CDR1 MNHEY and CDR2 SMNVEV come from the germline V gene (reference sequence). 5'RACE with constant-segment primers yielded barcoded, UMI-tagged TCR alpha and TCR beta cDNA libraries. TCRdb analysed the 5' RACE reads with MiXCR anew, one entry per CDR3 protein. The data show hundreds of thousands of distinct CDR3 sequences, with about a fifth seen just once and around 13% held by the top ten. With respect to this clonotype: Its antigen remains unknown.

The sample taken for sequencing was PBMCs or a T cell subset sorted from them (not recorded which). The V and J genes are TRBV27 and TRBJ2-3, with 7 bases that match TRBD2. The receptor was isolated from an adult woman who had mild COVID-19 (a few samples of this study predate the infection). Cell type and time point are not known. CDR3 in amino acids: CASSFTKRGSSTDTQYF. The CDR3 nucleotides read TGTGCCAGCAGTTTCACTAAGCGCGGGAGTTCCACAGATACGCAGTATTTT.